One and the same sample provided the 13 T cell receptor beta chains below, sequenced in a study of blood T cell repertoires in COVID-19. Measured with immunoSEQ multiplex PCR; TCRdb has only the in-frame clones, and not every one. The table records 250,000 to 300,000 clones, 80% to 85% of them present only once. What was sequenced was peripheral blood. The origin of the receptors is an older woman with active or convalescent COVID-19.

In this sample, this clone turned up a few times. This chain links TRBV2 with TRBJ2-7; tentatively, D is TRBD1 (6 bases). With 10 bases removed from V and 6 bases from J, the gap between germline ends came to 22 bases. Germline CDR1 SNHLY, CDR2 FYNNEI. There are 14 residues in the CDR3. CDR3 sequence (DNA): TGTGCCACCCAGGCGTCAGGGGTCCGGAGCGAGCAGTACTTC. Its protein is CATQASGVRSEQYF.

The chain uses TRBV2 and TRBJ1-6; the D gene is possibly TRBD1 (5 bases). V gave up 7 bases and J gave up 7 bases, with 11 bases separating them. The CDR3 runs to 13 residues. Germline CDR1 SNHLY, CDR2 FYNNEI. The chain's CDR3 is CASNGGENSPLHF. CDR3 in DNA: TGTGCCAGCAACGGAGGGGAGAATTCACCCCTCCACTTT.

J is TRBJ2-5 and V is TRBV5-4; 7 bases are shared with TRBD2. From germline, CDR1 is SGHNT and CDR2 YYREEE (reference sequence). The CDR3 has 15 residues. The V gene end was trimmed by 4 bases and the J gene end by 5 bases; junction bases not matched to a gene: 11. CDR3 sequence reads: CASSPLGGGVETQYF. The DNA of the CDR3 is TGTGCCAGCAGCCCTTTGGGTGGGGGGGTGGAGACCCAGTACTTC.

The genes are TRBV4-1 and TRBJ1-1; 7 bases match TRBD1. Germline V gives CDR1 MGHRA, CDR2 YSYEKL. This CDR3 region has 17 residues. With V trimmed by 4 bases and J by 0 bases, 11 bases remained unmatched. The CDR3 region is CASSRVGGGYMNTEAFF. For the CDR3, the DNA is TGCGCCAGCAGCCGGGTAGGGGGCGGGTACATGAACACTGAAGCTTTCTTT.

This chain links TRBV9 with TRBJ2-7, with 7 nucleotides matching TRBD1. The germline V gene has CDR1 SGDLS and CDR2 YYNGEE. V gave up 6 bases and J gave up 3 bases; unmatched junction bases: 9. This CDR3 spans 14 amino acids. The CDR3: CASNPTGFIYEQYF. CDR3 in DNA: TGTGCCAGCAACCCGACAGGGTTCATCTACGAGCAGTACTTC.

The chain uses TRBV6-5 and TRBJ1-4; D may be TRBD1 (5 bases). In germline, CDR1 is MNHEY, CDR2 SVGAGI. V was pared by 0 bases and J by 2 bases, with 10 bases between. The CDR3 has 16 amino acids. As DNA, the CDR3 is TGTGCCAGCAGTTACTCAACAGGATATACTAATGAAAAACTGTTTTTT. Translating it yields CASSYSTGYTNEKLFF.

The chain joins TRBV6-2 or TRBV6-3 to TRBJ1-2, with 7 bases identical to TRBD1. The junction had 5 bases not matched to a gene; V was cut back by 3 bases and J by 4 bases. The length of the CDR3 is 14 residues. Germline V gene sequence: CDR1 MNHEY, CDR2 SVGEGT. The CDR3 DNA follows: TGTGCCAGCAGTTATCCCACAGGGGCCTATGGCTACACCTTC. Its protein is CASSYPTGAYGYTF.

This clone was picked up a small number of times. This chain uses TRBV27 with TRBJ2-1; possibly TRBD2 for D (5 bases). The CDR3 spans 16 residues. V lost 0 bases and J lost 8, with 17 bases in between. Germline V gene sequence: CDR1 MNHEY, CDR2 SMNVEV (reference sequence). The CDR3 reads CASSLSRRVISDEQFF. DNA of the CDR3: TGTGCCAGCAGTTTATCCAGGCGGGTAATCTCGGATGAGCAGTTCTTC.

This chain uses TRBV25-1 with TRBJ1-2; the D gene is possibly TRBD1 (5 bases). Per the germline V gene, CDR1 is MGHDK and CDR2 is SYGVNS. There are 14 residues in the CDR3. Trimming removed 5 bases at V and 5 bases at J, with 15 bases between. The CDR3 nucleotides are TGTGCCAGCAGTCTACAGGATGGATGGTATGGCTACACCTTC. Its translation: CASSLQDGWYGYTF.

This chain connects TRBV6-2 or TRBV6-3 to TRBJ2-5; 7 positions agree with TRBD1. The germline gives CDR1 MNHEY, CDR2 SVGEGT. The CDR3 contains 15 residues. J lost 1 base, V lost 5 bases, and 7 bases had no gene match. Here the CDR3 DNA reads TGTGCCAGCAGTGCCCGGGACAGACTCCAAGAGACCCAGTACTTC. Its protein product is CASSARDRLQETQYF.

The chain has TRBV7-9 and TRBJ2-7; tentatively, D is TRBD2 (5 bases). V lost 4 bases and J lost 3, with 16 bases in between. The CDR3 length is 15 residues. Germline loops: CDR1 SEHNR, CDR2 FQNEAQ (reference sequence). CDR3 nucleotide sequence: TGTGCCAGCAGCTACGGTGGCGGGCTTTACTACGAGCAGTACTTC. It codes for CASSYGGGLYYEQYF.

The chain links TRBV5-6 to TRBJ2-7; 7 positions match TRBD1. Germline loops: CDR1 SGHDT, CDR2 YYEEEE. The CDR3 consists of 16 residues. Germline trimming cut 5 bases from V and 3 bases from J; bases unmatched to any gene: 14. The CDR3 protein is CASRRVTGSAVYEQYF. CDR3 bases: TGTGCCAGCAGGCGGGTGACAGGGTCCGCCGTCTACGAGCAGTACTTC.

The rearrangement links TRBV20-1 to TRBJ1-6; D gene unclear. Germline values: CDR1 DFQATT, CDR2 SNEGSKA (reference sequence). V was shortened by 3 bases and J by 8 bases, with 14 bases between the two germline ends. The CDR3 has 14 residues. This CDR3 is CSASRGGADSPLHF. For the CDR3, the DNA is TGCAGTGCTAGTCGTGGAGGTGCGGATTCACCCCTCCACTTT.